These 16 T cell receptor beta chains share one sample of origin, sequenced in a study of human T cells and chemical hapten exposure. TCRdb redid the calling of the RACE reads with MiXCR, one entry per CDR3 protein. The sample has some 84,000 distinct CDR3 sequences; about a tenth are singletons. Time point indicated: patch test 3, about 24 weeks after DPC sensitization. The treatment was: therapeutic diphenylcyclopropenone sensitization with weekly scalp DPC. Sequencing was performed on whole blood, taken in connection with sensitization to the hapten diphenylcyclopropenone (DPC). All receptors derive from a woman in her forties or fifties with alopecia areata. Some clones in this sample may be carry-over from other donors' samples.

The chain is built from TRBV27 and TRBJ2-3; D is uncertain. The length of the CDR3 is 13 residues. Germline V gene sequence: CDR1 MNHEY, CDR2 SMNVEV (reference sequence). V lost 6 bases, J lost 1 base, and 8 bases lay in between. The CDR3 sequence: CASSSGRTDTQYF. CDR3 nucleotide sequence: TGTGCCAGCAGCTCGGGTCGCACAGATACGCAGTATTTT.

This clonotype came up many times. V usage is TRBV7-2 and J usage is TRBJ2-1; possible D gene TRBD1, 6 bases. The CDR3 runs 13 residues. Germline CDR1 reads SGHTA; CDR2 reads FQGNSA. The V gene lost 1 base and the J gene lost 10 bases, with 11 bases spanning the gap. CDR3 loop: CASSLDRAREQFF. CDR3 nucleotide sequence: TGTGCCAGCAGCTTAGACAGGGCCCGCGAGCAGTTCTTC.

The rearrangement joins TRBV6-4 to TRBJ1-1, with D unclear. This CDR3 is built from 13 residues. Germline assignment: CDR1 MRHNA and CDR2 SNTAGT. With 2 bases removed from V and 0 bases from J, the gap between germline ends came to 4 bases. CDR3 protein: CASSDGVNTEAFF. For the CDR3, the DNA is TGTGCCAGCAGTGACGGGGTGAACACTGAAGCTTTCTTT.

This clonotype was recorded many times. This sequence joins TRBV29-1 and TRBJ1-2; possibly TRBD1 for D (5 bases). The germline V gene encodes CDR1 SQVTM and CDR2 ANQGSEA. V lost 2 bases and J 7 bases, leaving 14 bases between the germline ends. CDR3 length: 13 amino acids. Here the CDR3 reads CSVEIGGLGGYTF. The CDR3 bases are TGCAGCGTTGAAATTGGGGGACTCGGTGGCTACACCTTC.

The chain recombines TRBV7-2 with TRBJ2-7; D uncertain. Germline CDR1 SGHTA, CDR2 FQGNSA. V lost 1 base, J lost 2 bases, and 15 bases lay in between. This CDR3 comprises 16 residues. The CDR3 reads CASSLGFSASTYEQYF. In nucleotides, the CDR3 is TGTGCCAGCAGCTTAGGGTTTTCTGCCTCAACCTACGAGCAGTACTTC.

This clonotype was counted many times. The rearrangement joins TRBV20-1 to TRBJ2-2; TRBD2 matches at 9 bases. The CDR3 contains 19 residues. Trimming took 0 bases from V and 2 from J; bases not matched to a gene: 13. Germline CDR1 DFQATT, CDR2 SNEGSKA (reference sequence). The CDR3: CSARELIAGDSGNTGELFF. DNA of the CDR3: TGCAGTGCTAGAGAATTAATAGCGGGAGACTCGGGAAACACCGGGGAGCTGTTTTTT.

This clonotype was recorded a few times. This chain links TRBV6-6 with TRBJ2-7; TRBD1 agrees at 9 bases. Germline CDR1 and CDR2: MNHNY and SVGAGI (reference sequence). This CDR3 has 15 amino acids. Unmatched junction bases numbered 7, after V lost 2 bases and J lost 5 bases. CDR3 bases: TGTGCCAGCAGTTACGCCGGGACAGGGACCAACGAGCAGTACTTC. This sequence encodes CASSYAGTGTNEQYF.

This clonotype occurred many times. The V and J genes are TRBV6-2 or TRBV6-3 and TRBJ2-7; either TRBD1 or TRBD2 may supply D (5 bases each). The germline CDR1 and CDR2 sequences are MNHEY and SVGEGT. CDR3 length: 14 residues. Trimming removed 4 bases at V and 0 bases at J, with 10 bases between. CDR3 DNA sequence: TGTGCCAGCAGTTTCGGGACGGCCTCCTACGAGCAGTACTTC. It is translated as CASSFGTASYEQYF.

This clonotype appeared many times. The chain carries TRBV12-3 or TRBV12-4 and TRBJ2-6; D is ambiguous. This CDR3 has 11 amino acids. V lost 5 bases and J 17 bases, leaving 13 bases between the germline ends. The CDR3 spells CASSVSQALTF. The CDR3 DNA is TGTGCCAGCAGTGTCAGCCAAGCGTTGACTTTC.

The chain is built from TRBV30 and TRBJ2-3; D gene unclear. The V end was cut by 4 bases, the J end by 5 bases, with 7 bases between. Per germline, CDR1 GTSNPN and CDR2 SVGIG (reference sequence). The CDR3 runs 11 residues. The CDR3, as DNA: TGTGCCTGGAAACGCATAGATACGCAGTATTTT. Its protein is CAWKRIDTQYF.

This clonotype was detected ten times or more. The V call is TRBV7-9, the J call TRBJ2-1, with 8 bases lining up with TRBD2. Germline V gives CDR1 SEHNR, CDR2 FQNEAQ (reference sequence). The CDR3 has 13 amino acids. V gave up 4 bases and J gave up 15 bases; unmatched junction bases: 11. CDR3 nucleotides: TGTGCCAGCAGCTCGCTGGGTCCGGGACTAGGGTTCTTC. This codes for CASSSLGPGLGFF.

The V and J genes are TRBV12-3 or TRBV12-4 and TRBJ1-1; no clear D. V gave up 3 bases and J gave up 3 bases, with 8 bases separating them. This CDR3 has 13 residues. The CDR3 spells CASSFEVDTEAFF. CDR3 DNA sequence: TGTGCCAGCAGTTTTGAGGTCGACACTGAAGCTTTCTTT.

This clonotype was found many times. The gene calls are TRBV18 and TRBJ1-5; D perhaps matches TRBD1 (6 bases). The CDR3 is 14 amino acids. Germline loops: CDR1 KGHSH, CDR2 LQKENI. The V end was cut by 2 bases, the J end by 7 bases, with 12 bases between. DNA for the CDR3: TGTGCCAGCTCACCAGGGGTAGGGGGACAGCCCCAGCATTTT. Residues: CASSPGVGGQPQHF. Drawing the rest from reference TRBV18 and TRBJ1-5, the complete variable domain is NAGVMQNPRHLVRRRGQEARLRCSPMKGHSHVYWYRQLPEEGLKFMVYLQKENIIDESGMPKERFSAEFPKEGPSILRIQQVVRGDSAAYFCASSPGVGGQPQHFGDGTRLSIL.

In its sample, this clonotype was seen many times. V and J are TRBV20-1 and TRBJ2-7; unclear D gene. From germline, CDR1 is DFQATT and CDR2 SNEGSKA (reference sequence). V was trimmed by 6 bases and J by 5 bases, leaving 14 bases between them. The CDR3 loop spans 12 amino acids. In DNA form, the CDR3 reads TGCAGTGCCGCCGGTTCCCCTAACGAGCAGTACTTC. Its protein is CSAAGSPNEQYF.

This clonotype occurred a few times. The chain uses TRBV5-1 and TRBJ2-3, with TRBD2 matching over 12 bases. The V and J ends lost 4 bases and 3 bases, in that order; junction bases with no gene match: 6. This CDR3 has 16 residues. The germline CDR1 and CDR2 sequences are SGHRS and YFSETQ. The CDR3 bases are TGCGCCAGCAGCGCGGCAGGGACTAGCGGGACAGATACGCAGTATTTT. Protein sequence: CASSAAGTSGTDTQYF.

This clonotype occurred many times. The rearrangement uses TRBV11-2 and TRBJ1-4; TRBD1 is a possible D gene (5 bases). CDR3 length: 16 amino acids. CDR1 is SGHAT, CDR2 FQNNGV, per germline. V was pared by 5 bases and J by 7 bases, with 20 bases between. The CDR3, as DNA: TGTGCCAGCAGCCCAGGTGGGTTCTGGACACCTGAAAAACTGTTTTTT. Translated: CASSPGGFWTPEKLFF.